What follows are 4 T cell receptor beta chains derived from one specimen sequenced in a study of control samples from healthy donors and cancer patients. The method was immunoSEQ multiplex PCR; TCRdb's version includes in-frame clones alone and lacks a portion of them. The sample has around 120,000 clones; approximately 87% are singletons. Sequenced input: blood. Receptors originate from a man in his sixties in good health.

V is TRBV24-1 and J is TRBJ2-5; 7 nucleotides line up with TRBD1. Germline CDR1 and CDR2: KGHDR and SFDVKD. V gave up 2 bases and J gave up 4 bases; unmatched junction bases: 9. The CDR3 is 16 amino acids. The CDR3 loop is CATSDSPTGVGETQYF. The CDR3 region has the DNA TGTGCCACCAGTGATTCACCCACAGGGGTGGGAGAGACCCAGTACTTC.

The J gene is TRBJ1-2, the V gene TRBV6-5; D is possibly TRBD1 (6 bases). V lost 0 bases and J lost 2, with 13 bases in between. This CDR3 is 16 amino acids long. CDR1 and CDR2 from the germline V gene are MNHEY and SVGAGI. CDR3 residues: CASSYSMGTSNYGYTF. In nucleotides, the CDR3 is TGTGCCAGCAGTTACTCGATGGGGACAAGCAACTATGGCTACACCTTC.

V and J are TRBV2 and TRBJ1-2; D might be TRBD1 (6 bases). With 5 bases removed from V and 5 bases from J, the gap between germline ends came to 9 bases. The CDR3 contains 12 residues. CDR1 is SNHLY, CDR2 FYNNEI, per germline. CDR3 protein: CASSQQGYGYTF. The CDR3 DNA reads TGTGCCAGCAGTCAGCAGGGGTATGGCTACACCTTC.

This sequence joins TRBV27 and TRBJ1-5; D gene uncertain. Trimming removed 2 bases at V and 7 bases at J, with 18 bases between. The CDR3 consists of 16 residues. The germline gives CDR1 MNHEY, CDR2 SMNVEV (reference sequence). CDR3 region: CASSLGSSPTGQPQHF. In nucleotides, the CDR3 is TGTGCCAGCAGTTTAGGGTCCAGTCCAACGGGGCAGCCCCAGCATTTT.